The 19 T cell receptor beta chains presented below share a single source sample, sequenced in a study of T cell responses to AZD1222 COVID-19 vaccine. Data came from immunoSEQ multiplex PCR; TCRdb stores just in-frame clones and leaves some out. The sample holds about 150,000 clones; roughly nine tenths are singletons and the top ten take roughly 3.8%. The source material was peripheral blood, sampled 28 days after the second AZD1222 dose. These receptor sequences come from an adult who received the AZD1222 COVID-19 vaccine.

The V call is TRBV10-2, the J call TRBJ2-2; a weak D match, TRBD1 (6 bases). This CDR3 contains 15 residues. V lost 0 bases and J 7 bases, leaving 12 bases between the germline ends. CDR1 WSHSY and CDR2 SAAADI come from the germline V gene. In DNA, the CDR3 is TGCGCCAGCAGTGAGTCCCCCACAGGGAGCGGGGAGCTGTTTTTT. Protein: CASSESPTGSGELFF.

This clone was detected a few times. The chain uses TRBV7-8 and TRBJ2-7; 7 bases align to TRBD1. Germline loops: CDR1 SGHVS, CDR2 FQNEAQ. The CDR3 runs to 16 residues. J gave up 2 bases and V 1 base, and 8 bases lay outside the gene matches. CDR3 amino acids: CASSLGPTGQTYEQYF. The CDR3 coding sequence is TGTGCCAGCAGCTTAGGGCCGACAGGGCAGACCTACGAGCAGTACTTC.

The chain carries TRBV27 and TRBJ2-6; D is unresolved. In germline, CDR1 is MNHEY, CDR2 SMNVEV (reference sequence). This CDR3 has 14 residues. V was clipped by 3 bases and J by 0 bases, with 3 bases between them. The CDR3, as DNA: TGTGCCAGCAGTTTCCTCTCTGGGGCCAACGTCCTGACTTTC. It is translated as CASSFLSGANVLTF.

This clone was observed a few times. Other DNA sequences in this sample translate to the same CDR3. The chain combines TRBV6-4 with TRBJ2-1; TRBD2 aligns across 9 bases. The CDR3 has 15 amino acids. CDR1 is MRHNA, CDR2 SNTAGT, per germline. V gave up 3 bases and J gave up 4 bases; unmatched junction bases: 4. Written as DNA, the CDR3 is TGTGCCAGCAGTGATTCAGCGGGGGGATACAATGAGCAGTTCTTC. This gives the protein CASSDSAGGYNEQFF.

The chain couples TRBV5-8 to TRBJ2-5, with D uncertain. Trimming stripped 4 bases from V and 5 bases from J, with 15 bases between. Germline loops: CDR1 SGHTS, CDR2 YDEGEE. This CDR3 comprises 14 residues. The CDR3 DNA is TGTGCCAGCAGCATAAGACTTAGAAGGGAGACCCAGTACTTC. Protein product: CASSIRLRRETQYF.

The chain combines TRBV6-6 with TRBJ1-1; no reliable D call. V shed 5 bases and J shed 1 base, with 20 bases lying between them. The CDR3 totals 17 residues. Germline loops: CDR1 MNHNY, CDR2 SVGAGI (reference sequence). CDR3 DNA: TGTGCCAGCAGTCTAACCGGTGCGATCGATCAGAACACTGAAGCTTTCTTT. Translating it yields CASSLTGAIDQNTEAFF.

The V call is TRBV6-5, the J call TRBJ2-7, with D perhaps assigned TRBD1 or TRBD2 (5 bases each). Germline-derived CDR1 and CDR2 are MNHEY and SVGAGI. V shed 4 bases and J shed 3 bases, with 19 bases lying between them. CDR3 size: 16 residues. The CDR3 nucleotides are TGTGCCAGCAGTTTCCTAAACCGGGACGAGGACTACGAGCAGTACTTC. Translated, it gives CASSFLNRDEDYEQYF.

V gene TRBV19 combines with J gene TRBJ2-7; the D call may be TRBD1 or TRBD2 (6 bases each). The CDR3 consists of 15 residues. The V end was cut by 6 bases, the J end by 4 bases, with 19 bases between. Germline V gene sequence: CDR1 LNHDA, CDR2 SQIVND (reference sequence). Here the CDR3 DNA reads TGTGCCAGTAGAGTGAACAGGGACTCAGGTTACGAGCAGTACTTC. Residues: CASRVNRDSGYEQYF. The full variable domain, completed using reference TRBV19 and TRBJ2-7, is DGGITQSPKYLFRKEGQNVTLSCEQNLNHDAMYWYRQDPGQGLRLIYYSQIVNDFQKGDIAEGYSVSREKKESFPLTVTSAQKNPTAFYLCASRVNRDSGYEQYFGPGTRLTVT.

This chain joins TRBV9 and TRBJ1-1; no firm D call. This CDR3 has 13 amino acids. V lost 3 bases and J lost 0, with 6 bases in between. The germline V gene encodes CDR1 SGDLS and CDR2 YYNGEE. As DNA, the CDR3 is TGTGCCAGCAGCGGCCAGCTGAACACTGAAGCTTTCTTT. Its protein product is CASSGQLNTEAFF.

The chain joins TRBV30 to TRBJ2-2, with D tentatively TRBD1 (5 bases). Germline CDR1 GTSNPN, CDR2 SVGIG (reference sequence). Trimming cost V 0 bases and J 3 bases, with 11 bases left between them. This CDR3 spans 15 amino acids. This chain's CDR3 is CAWSVQGVDTGELFF. The CDR3 nucleotides are TGTGCCTGGAGTGTACAAGGGGTTGACACCGGGGAGCTGTTTTTT.

This chain uses TRBV27 with TRBJ1-2; D is possibly TRBD1 (5 bases). Germline-derived CDR1 and CDR2 are MNHEY and SMNVEV (reference sequence). CDR3 length equals 15 residues. Trimming removed 3 bases from V and 6 bases from J, with 17 bases in between. Here the CDR3 DNA reads TGTGCCAGCAGTTTGTCCTCCTTTGGGGGAAATGGCTACACCTTC. It encodes CASSLSSFGGNGYTF.

The rearrangement links TRBV19 to TRBJ1-2; D not resolved. V was trimmed by 1 base and J by 4 bases, leaving 7 bases between them. The germline gives CDR1 LNHDA, CDR2 SQIVND (reference sequence). The CDR3 loop spans 13 amino acids. The CDR3 protein is CASSIGLGYGYTF. DNA of the CDR3: TGTGCCAGTAGTATAGGCTTGGGCTATGGCTACACCTTC.

The CDR3 loop reads CASSQEGTSGIDNEQFF. DNA of the CDR3: TGTGCCAGCAGCCAAGAGGGGACTAGCGGGATCGACAATGAGCAGTTCTTC. This chain connects TRBV4-2 to TRBJ2-1, with 13 bases aligning to TRBD2. V trimming: 0 bases; J trimming: 5 bases; junction bases outside the gene matches: 4. Germline V gene sequence: CDR1 LGHNA, CDR2 YNFKEQ. The CDR3 contains 17 residues.

This chain's CDR3 is CASSLGQGTDTQYF. In DNA form, the CDR3 reads TGTGCCAGTAGTCTCGGACAGGGGACAGATACGCAGTATTTT. The rearrangement joins TRBV19 to TRBJ2-3; 9 bases line up with TRBD1. CDR3 size: 14 residues. V was pared by 5 bases and J by 3 bases, with 3 bases of the junction left unmatched. The germline V gene has CDR1 LNHDA and CDR2 SQIVND (reference sequence).

CDR3 in amino acids: CASSFTGPTEAFF. As DNA, the CDR3 is TGTGCCAGCAGCTTCACGGGGCCCACTGAAGCTTTCTTT. This chain links TRBV5-6 with TRBJ1-1, with a weak D call TRBD1 (5 bases). CDR1 and CDR2 from the germline V gene are SGHDT and YYEEEE. V shed 2 bases and J shed 4 bases, with 9 bases lying between them. This CDR3 is 13 amino acids long.

The chain has TRBV12-3 or TRBV12-4 and TRBJ2-1; D unresolved. This CDR3 comprises 11 residues. The ends were cut back, 3 bases at V and 9 bases at J, with 6 bases in the middle. The CDR3 nucleotides read TGTGCCAGCAGTTTTGGATCTGAGCAGTTCTTC. Protein: CASSFGSEQFF.

The chain joins TRBV13 to TRBJ2-7; D perhaps matches TRBD1 (5 bases). Trimming took off 2 bases at V and 6 bases at J, with 17 bases between the two ends. There are 15 residues in the CDR3. Germline-derived CDR1 and CDR2 are PRHDT and FYEKMQ (reference sequence). The CDR3 region is CASSLTPGYGSEQYF. CDR3 nucleotide sequence: TGTGCCAGCAGCTTAACCCCAGGGTATGGTTCCGAGCAGTACTTC. Together with reference TRBV13 and TRBJ2-7, the CDR3 gives the full variable domain: AAGVIQSPRHLIKEKRETATLKCYPIPRHDTVYWYQQGPGQDPQFLISFYEKMQSDKGSIPDRFSAQQFSDYHSELNMSSLELGDSALYFCASSLTPGYGSEQYFGPGTRLTVT.

The rearrangement joins TRBV6-5 to TRBJ1-2; possible D gene TRBD1, 6 bases. Trimming removed 0 bases from V and 5 bases from J, with 10 bases in between. The germline V gene has CDR1 MNHEY and CDR2 SVGAGI. The CDR3 loop spans 14 amino acids. CDR3 nucleotide sequence: TGTGCCAGCAGTTACTCGGGGCAGGGGTATGGCTACACCTTC. It specifies CASSYSGQGYGYTF.

The chain couples TRBV25-1 to TRBJ2-2; TRBD1 matches at 9 bases. CDR1 and CDR2 from the germline V gene are MGHDK and SYGVNS. The V and J ends lost 5 bases and 8 bases, in that order; junction bases with no gene match: 12. The CDR3 runs to 16 residues. The chain's CDR3 is CASSPHRDRVAGELFF. CDR3 DNA sequence: TGTGCCAGCAGTCCTCACCGGGACAGGGTTGCAGGGGAGCTGTTTTTT.